Many counts were recorded for the clone carrying this TCR beta chain. Time point specified: persistent/refractory GD, antithyroid drugs over 5 years with positive TRAb. Preparation of the TCR library used RNA extracted from PBMCs. This entry is derived from a study of regulatory T cells in long-lasting Graves disease. The CDR3 length is 16 residues. J gave up 3 bases and V 2 bases, and 4 bases lay outside the gene matches. Germline assignment: CDR1 MDHEN and CDR2 SYDVKM. Researchers made TCR beta libraries by using iRepertoire HTBI primers and running Arm-PCR on CDR3 regions. TCRdb re-called the multiplex PCR reads with MiXCR, one entry per CDR3 protein. The repertoire consists of about 470,000 distinct CDR3 sequences, with about 20% occurring once and the leading ten covering about 7.8%.

The chain carries TRBV28 and TRBJ2-5, with 12 nucleotides matching TRBD2. This specimen consisted of peripheral blood mononuclear cells (PBMCs), obtained when the disease was refractory, from a patient treated with antithyroid drugs. The origin of this receptor is a female donor with Graves disease. CDR3 region: CASSLGLAGGEETQYF. The CDR3 DNA reads TGTGCCAGCAGTTTAGGCCTAGCGGGAGGGGAAGAGACCCAGTACTTC.